What follows are 3 T cell receptor beta chains derived from one specimen sequenced in a study of T-cell reconstitution after alpha-beta-depleted transplantation in children. Library preparation (for TCRbeta) was performed with unique molecular identifiers. TCRdb reanalysed the PCR reads using MiXCR and keeps one entry per CDR3 protein. The sample lists 250,000 to 300,000 distinct CDR3 sequences; around a tenth were seen once. This specimen consisted of peripheral blood, obtained 180 days after TCRalphabeta/CD19-depleted stem cell transplant. Receptors were obtained from a male patient between 2 and 10 years old who had a stem cell transplant for chronic granulomatous disease, so the T cells may come from the graft donor.

This clonotype was seen repeatedly, ten times or more. CDR3 bases: TGTGCCAGCACCCAAAAGAAGACACAGATCTTCTCTGGGGCCAACGTCCTGACTTTC. This gives the protein CASTQKKTQIFSGANVLTF. The rearrangement links TRBV28 to TRBJ2-6, with unresolved D. This CDR3 contains 19 residues. Trimming left V 7 bases short and J 0 bases short, with 22 bases between. CDR1 and CDR2 (germline): MDHEN, SYDVKM.

This clonotype was recorded at least ten times. The chain uses TRBV20-1 and TRBJ2-1; TRBD2 agrees at 8 bases. The ends lost 3 bases at V and 4 bases at J; junction bases unmatched: 11. This CDR3 is built from 16 residues. Germline CDR1 DFQATT, CDR2 SNEGSKA (reference sequence). The CDR3 DNA reads TGCAGTGCTAGGGTTTTCGCGGGAGGTTCTTACAATGAGCAGTTCTTC. This encodes CSARVFAGGSYNEQFF.

This clonotype was seen repeatedly, ten times or more. This chain connects TRBV18 to TRBJ1-5; TRBD1 aligns across 9 bases. Germline-derived CDR1 and CDR2 are KGHSH and LQKENI. Trimming removed 6 bases from V and 7 bases from J; junction bases left unmatched: 10. This CDR3 region has 15 residues. The CDR3 nucleotides are TGTGCCAGCTCTACCCCCGGGACAGGGAACCAGCCCCAGCATTTT. Residues: CASSTPGTGNQPQHF.